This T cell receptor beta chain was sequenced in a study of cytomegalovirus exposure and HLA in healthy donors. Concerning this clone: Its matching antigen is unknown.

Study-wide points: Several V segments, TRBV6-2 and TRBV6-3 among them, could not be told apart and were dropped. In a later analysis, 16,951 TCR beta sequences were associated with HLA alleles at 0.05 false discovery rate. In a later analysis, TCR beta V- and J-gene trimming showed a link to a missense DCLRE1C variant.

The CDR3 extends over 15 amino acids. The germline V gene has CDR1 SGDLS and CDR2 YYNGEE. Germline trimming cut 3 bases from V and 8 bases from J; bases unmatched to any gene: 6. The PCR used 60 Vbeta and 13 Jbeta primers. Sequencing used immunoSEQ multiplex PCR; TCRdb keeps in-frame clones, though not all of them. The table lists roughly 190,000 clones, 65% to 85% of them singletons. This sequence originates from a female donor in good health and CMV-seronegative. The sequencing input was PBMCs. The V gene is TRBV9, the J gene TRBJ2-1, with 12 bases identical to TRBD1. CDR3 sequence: CASSDGTGGWDEQFF. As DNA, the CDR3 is TGTGCCAGCAGCGACGGGACAGGGGGCTGGGATGAGCAGTTCTTC.